The 14 T cell receptor beta chains below were found in one sample sequenced in a study of response to subunit inactivated influenza vaccine (dated 2018 in TCRdb). The method was RT-PCR. The sequencer listed for this sample is Illumina HiSeq 2500. TCRdb trimmed public reads at Q25 via fastp, called clones via MiXCR and kept in-frame beta chains. Under each unique CDR3 protein, matching rows form one entry showing the most common genes and DNA. Within this sample are 550,000 to 650,000 distinct CDR3 sequences, with about an eighth of them counted one time only. About 10% of the sample lies in the top ten. The sample consisted of PBMCs from blood, taken on the day of vaccination. The receptors derive from a man aged 50 or older who received an inactivated influenza vaccine. Donor details come from another sample of the same person, matched by shared clones.

V gene TRBV5-1 combines with J gene TRBJ2-3; a possible D gene is TRBD1 (6 bases). The CDR3 totals 16 residues. Looked up from germline, CDR1 is SGHRS and CDR2 is YFSETQ. The ends were cut back, 0 bases at V and 0 bases at J, with 11 bases in the middle. CDR3 sequence (DNA): TGCGCCAGCAGCTTGGTTGGGACAACTAGCACAGATACGCAGTATTTT. Translated: CASSLVGTTSTDTQYF.

A few counts support this clonotype. The chain joins TRBV6-2 or TRBV6-3 to TRBJ2-3; the match to TRBD1 covers 11 bases. Per germline, CDR1 MNHEY and CDR2 SVGEGT. The CDR3 is made up of 16 amino acids. The J segment lost 4 bases and the V segment lost 4 bases, leaving 7 bases of the junction unmatched. The CDR3 nucleotides are TGTGCCAGCAGTTGGAAGAGGACAGGGGGCGCAGATACGCAGTATTTT. The encoded protein is CASSWKRTGGADTQYF.

Comment on this clonotype: A much larger clone lies one base from this, so it may be a read error. The V and J genes are TRBV9 and TRBJ2-2, with D tentatively TRBD2 (5 bases). The V end was cut by 2 bases, the J end by 1 base, with 21 bases between. The germline V gene encodes CDR1 SGDLS and CDR2 YYNGEE. This CDR3 is 19 amino acids long. CDR3 bases: TGTGCCAGCAGCGTTGGAATTCGGGCCCCCCGGGGGAACACCGGGGAGCTGTTTTTT. Encoded protein: CASSVGIRAPRGNTGELFF.

CDR3 sequence reads: CASSLAGFLAGGPIAKNIQYF. The CDR3 DNA is TGTGCCAGCAGCTTGGCCGGGTTCCTAGCGGGAGGCCCAATAGCCAAAAACATTCAGTACTTC. V and J are TRBV5-8 and TRBJ2-4; 11 nucleotides agree with TRBD2. Trimming at V came to 0 bases and at J to 0 bases, leaving 14 bases not matched to a gene. This CDR3 is built from 21 residues. The germline V gene has CDR1 SGHTS and CDR2 YDEGEE. The full variable domain, with the rest looked up from reference TRBV5-8 and TRBJ2-4, is EAGVTQSPTHLIKTRGQQATLRCSPISGHTSVYWYQQALGLGLQFLLWYDEGEERNRGNFPPRFSGRQFPNYSSELNVNALELEDSALYLCASSLAGFLAGGPIAKNIQYFGAGTRLSVL.

This clonotype was found a few times. The J gene is TRBJ2-3, the V gene TRBV15, with a weak D call TRBD2 (5 bases). There are 17 residues in the CDR3. Germline V CDR1 and CDR2: LNHNV, YYDKDF (reference sequence). The V and J ends lost 0 bases and 3 bases respectively, with 16 bases between them. The chain's CDR3 is CATSRDKKRGGTDTQYF. The CDR3 coding sequence is TGTGCCACCAGCAGAGATAAGAAAAGAGGAGGTACAGATACGCAGTATTTT.

This clonotype was counted ten times or more. The chain couples TRBV28 to TRBJ2-7; D remains ambiguous. The CDR3 covers 11 residues. Germline CDR1 is MDHEN and CDR2 is SYDVKM. CDR3 nucleotide sequence: TGTGCTTCTTCCGATCCCTACGAGCAGTACTTC. Translating gives CASSDPYEQYF.

This clonotype was recorded a few times. The chain links TRBV6-5 to TRBJ2-7; the D is unclear. V gave up 10 bases and J gave up 2 bases, with 12 bases separating them. This CDR3 region has 12 residues. CDR1 and CDR2 from the germline V gene are MNHEY and SVGAGI. CDR3 sequence: CATSLGPYEQYF. CDR3 nucleotides: TGTGCCACCTCCTTAGGCCCCTACGAGCAGTACTTC.

This clonotype was seen only a few times. For the CDR3, the DNA is TGCAGTGCTAGAGATAACAGCGGGGGGATGAATGAGCAGTTCTTC. Translating gives CSARDNSGGMNEQFF. J is TRBJ2-1 and V is TRBV20-1; 9 bases align to TRBD2. The CDR3 runs to 15 residues. Losses at the gene ends were 0 bases for V and 7 bases for J; bases not matched to a gene: 7. Looked up from germline, CDR1 is DFQATT and CDR2 is SNEGSKA (reference sequence).

The CDR3 nucleotides are TGTGCCCTCTGCCGCACCAGGAAGAGCGGGAGTAGCTCAACCGGGGAGCTGTTTTTT. Translated: CALCRTRKSGSSSTGELFF. The chain recombines TRBV2 with TRBJ2-2; 8 nucleotides agree with TRBD2. The CDR3 extends over 19 amino acids. V lost 11 bases to trimming and J lost 5 bases; unmatched junction nucleotides: 25. From germline, CDR1 is SNHLY and CDR2 FYNNEI.

This clonotype turned up a few times. The rearrangement uses TRBV11-1 and TRBJ2-5; TRBD2 matches 9 bases. CDR3 length equals 17 residues. Per the germline V gene, CDR1 is SGHAT and CDR2 is FQDESV (reference sequence). J gave up 4 bases and V 5 bases, and 14 bases lay outside the gene matches. The CDR3 DNA is TGTGCCAGCAGCGTTAGTGGGACTAGCCTTCCGGGAGAGACCCAGTACTTC. It encodes CASSVSGTSLPGETQYF.

This chain joins TRBV7-3 and TRBJ2-1; 9 bases are a match to TRBD2. There are 15 residues in the CDR3. The V gene end was trimmed by 8 bases and the J gene end by 5 bases; junction bases not matched to a gene: 10. Germline CDR1 reads SGHTA; CDR2 reads FQGTGA. CDR3 DNA sequence: TGTGCCAGCTCTACCGGACTAGCGAAAAACAATGAGCAGTTCTTC. Its translation: CASSTGLAKNNEQFF.

The V call is TRBV5-1, the J call TRBJ1-2; unclear D gene. V was shortened by 0 bases and J by 3 bases, with 9 bases between the two germline ends. The germline V gene encodes CDR1 SGHRS and CDR2 YFSETQ. This CDR3 spans 14 amino acids. CDR3 in amino acids: CASSLGGRHYGYTF. In nucleotides, the CDR3 is TGCGCCAGCAGCTTGGGAGGACGGCACTATGGCTACACCTTC.

This clonotype has at least ten counts. V and J are TRBV15 and TRBJ2-7; D is possibly TRBD1 or TRBD2 (5 bases each). CDR3 length: 14 residues. Germline V CDR1 and CDR2: LNHNV, YYDKDF (reference sequence). The ends were cut back, 0 bases at V and 7 bases at J, with 13 bases in the middle. Here the CDR3 DNA reads TGTGCCACCAGCAGAGATCTGGGGGTTCTGGAGCAGTACTTC. Translated, it gives CATSRDLGVLEQYF.

The chain employs TRBV28 and TRBJ2-7; 7 bases line up with TRBD1. The CDR3 length is 14 residues. J was trimmed by 3 bases and V by 6 bases; bases with no gene match: 8. In germline, CDR1 is MDHEN, CDR2 SYDVKM. The DNA for the CDR3 is TGTGCCAGCAGCCGATTCCACAGGGGCTACGAGCAGTACTTC. This gives the protein CASSRFHRGYEQYF.